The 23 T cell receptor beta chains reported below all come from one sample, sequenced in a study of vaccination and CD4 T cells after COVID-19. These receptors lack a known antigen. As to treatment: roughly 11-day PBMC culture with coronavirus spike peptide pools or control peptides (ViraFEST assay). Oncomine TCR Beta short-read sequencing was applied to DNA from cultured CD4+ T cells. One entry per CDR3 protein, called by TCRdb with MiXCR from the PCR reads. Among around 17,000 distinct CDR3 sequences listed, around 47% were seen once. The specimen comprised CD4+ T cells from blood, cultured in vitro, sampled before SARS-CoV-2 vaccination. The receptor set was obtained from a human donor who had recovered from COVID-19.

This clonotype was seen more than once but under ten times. For the CDR3, the DNA is TGTGCCAGCAGCTTATATGGGTCTGGCGGGGAGCTGTTTTTT. Translating gives CASSLYGSGGELFF. The V call is TRBV7-9, the J call TRBJ2-2; D gene uncertain. The CDR3 is made up of 14 amino acids. Germline CDR1 and CDR2: SEHNR and FQNEAQ (reference sequence). Trimming took off 2 bases at V and 7 bases at J, with 11 bases between the two ends. The full variable domain, its missing parts supplied by reference TRBV7-9 and TRBJ2-2, is DTGVSQNPRHKITKRGQNVTFRCDPISEHNRLYWYRQTLGQGPEFLTYFQNEAQLEKSRLLSDRFSAERPKGSFSTLEIQRTEQGDSAMYLCASSLYGSGGELFFGEGSRLTVL.

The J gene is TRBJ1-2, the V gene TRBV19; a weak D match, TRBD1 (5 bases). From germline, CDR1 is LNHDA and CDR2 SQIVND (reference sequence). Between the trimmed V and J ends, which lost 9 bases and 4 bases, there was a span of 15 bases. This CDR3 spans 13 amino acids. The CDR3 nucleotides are TGTGCCAGCCACCGGGACGGGGTCTATGGCTACACCTTC. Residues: CASHRDGVYGYTF.

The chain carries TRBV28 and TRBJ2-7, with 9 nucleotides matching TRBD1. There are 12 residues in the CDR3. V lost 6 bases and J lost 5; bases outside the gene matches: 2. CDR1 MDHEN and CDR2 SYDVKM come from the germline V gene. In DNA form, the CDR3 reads TGTGCCAGCAGGGGACAGGGCAACGAGCAGTACTTC. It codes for CASRGQGNEQYF.

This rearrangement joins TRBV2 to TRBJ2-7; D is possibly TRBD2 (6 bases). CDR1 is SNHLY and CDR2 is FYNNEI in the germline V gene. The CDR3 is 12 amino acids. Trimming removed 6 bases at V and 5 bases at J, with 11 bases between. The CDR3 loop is CASRGGADEQYF. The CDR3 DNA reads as TGTGCCAGCAGGGGAGGTGCGGACGAGCAGTACTTC. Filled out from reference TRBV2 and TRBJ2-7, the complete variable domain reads EPEVTQTPSHQVTQMGQEVILRCVPISNHLYFYWYRQILGQKVEFLVSFYNNEISEKSEIFDDQFSVERPDGSNFTLKIRSTKLEDSAMYFCASRGGADEQYFGPGTRLTVT.

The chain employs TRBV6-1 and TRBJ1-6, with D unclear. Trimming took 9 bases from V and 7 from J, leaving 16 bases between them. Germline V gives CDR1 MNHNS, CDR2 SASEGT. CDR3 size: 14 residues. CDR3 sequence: CASSLAAENSPLHF. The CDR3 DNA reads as TGTGCCAGTTCCCTCGCGGCAGAAAATTCACCCCTCCACTTT.

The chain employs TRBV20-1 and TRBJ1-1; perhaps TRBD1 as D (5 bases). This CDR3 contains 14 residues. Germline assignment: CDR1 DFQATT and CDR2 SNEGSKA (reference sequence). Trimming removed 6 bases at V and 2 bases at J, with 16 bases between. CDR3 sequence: CSAKTPGGNTEAFF. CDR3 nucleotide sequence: TGCAGTGCAAAGACGCCTGGGGGTAACACTGAAGCTTTCTTT.

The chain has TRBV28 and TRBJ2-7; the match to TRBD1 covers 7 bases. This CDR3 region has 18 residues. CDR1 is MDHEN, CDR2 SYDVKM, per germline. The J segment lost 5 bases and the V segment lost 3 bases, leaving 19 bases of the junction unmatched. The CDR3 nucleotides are TGTGCCAGCAGTTTTATTAAAGTAGGAGAAGGGGGCGCGGACGAGCAGTACTTC. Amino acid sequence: CASSFIKVGEGGADEQYF.

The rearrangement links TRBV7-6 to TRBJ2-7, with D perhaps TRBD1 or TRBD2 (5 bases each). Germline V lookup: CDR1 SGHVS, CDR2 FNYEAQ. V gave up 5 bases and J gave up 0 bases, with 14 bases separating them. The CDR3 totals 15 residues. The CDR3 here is CASSRGSGSSYEQYF. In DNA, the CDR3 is TGTGCCAGCAGCAGGGGCTCAGGGAGCTCCTACGAGCAGTACTTC.

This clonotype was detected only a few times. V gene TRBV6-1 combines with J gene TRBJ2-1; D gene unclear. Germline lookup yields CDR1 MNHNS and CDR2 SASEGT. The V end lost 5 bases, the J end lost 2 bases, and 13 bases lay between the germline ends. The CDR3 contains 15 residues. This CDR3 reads CASSLLGLTYNEQFF. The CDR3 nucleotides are TGTGCCAGCAGTCTCCTCGGGTTAACCTACAATGAGCAGTTCTTC.

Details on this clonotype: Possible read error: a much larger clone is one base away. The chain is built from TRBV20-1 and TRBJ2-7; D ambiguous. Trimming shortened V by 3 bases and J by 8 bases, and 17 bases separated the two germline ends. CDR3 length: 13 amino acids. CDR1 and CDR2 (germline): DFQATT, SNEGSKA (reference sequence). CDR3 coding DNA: TGCAGTGCTAGTAATATCCTGGGAAACAAGCAGTACTTC. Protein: CSASNILGNKQYF.

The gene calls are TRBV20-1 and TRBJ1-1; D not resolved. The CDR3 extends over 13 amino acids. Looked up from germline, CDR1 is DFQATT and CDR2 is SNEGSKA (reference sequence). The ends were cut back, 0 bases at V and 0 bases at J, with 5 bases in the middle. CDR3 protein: CSARDHLNTEAFF. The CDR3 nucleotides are TGCAGTGCTAGAGATCACCTGAACACTGAAGCTTTCTTT.

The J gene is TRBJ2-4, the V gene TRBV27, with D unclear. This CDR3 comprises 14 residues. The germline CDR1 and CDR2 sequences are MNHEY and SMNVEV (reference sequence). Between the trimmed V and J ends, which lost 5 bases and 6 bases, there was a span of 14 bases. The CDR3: CASSDTTTGNIQYF. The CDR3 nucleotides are TGTGCCAGCAGTGATACGACGACTGGAAACATTCAGTACTTC.

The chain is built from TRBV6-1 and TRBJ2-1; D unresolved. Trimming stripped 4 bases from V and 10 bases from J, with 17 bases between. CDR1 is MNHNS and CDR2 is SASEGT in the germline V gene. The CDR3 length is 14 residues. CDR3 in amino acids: CASSVDGRSGEQFF. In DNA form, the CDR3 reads TGTGCCAGCAGTGTAGATGGTAGGTCGGGCGAGCAGTTCTTC.

DNA of the CDR3: TGTGCCAGCAGTCCCACGGGACTAGCGGGCTACAATGAGCAGTTCTTC. Amino acid sequence: CASSPTGLAGYNEQFF. The chain couples TRBV12-3 or TRBV12-4 to TRBJ2-1; 12 bases match TRBD2. The J segment lost 3 bases and the V segment lost 5 bases, leaving 5 bases of the junction unmatched. The CDR3 consists of 16 residues.

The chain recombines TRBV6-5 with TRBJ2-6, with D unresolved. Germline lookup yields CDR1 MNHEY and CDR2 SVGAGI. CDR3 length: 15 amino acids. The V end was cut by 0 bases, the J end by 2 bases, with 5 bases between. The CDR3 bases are TGTGCCAGCAGTTACTCGAGGACTGGGGCCAACGTCCTGACTTTC. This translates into CASSYSRTGANVLTF.

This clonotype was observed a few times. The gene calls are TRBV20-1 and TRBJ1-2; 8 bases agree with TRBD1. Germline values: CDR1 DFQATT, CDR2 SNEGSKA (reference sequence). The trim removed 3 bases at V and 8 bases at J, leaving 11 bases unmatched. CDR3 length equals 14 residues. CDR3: CSASQGAGIGGYTF. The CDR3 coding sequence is TGCAGTGCTAGTCAGGGGGCAGGGATCGGCGGCTACACCTTC.

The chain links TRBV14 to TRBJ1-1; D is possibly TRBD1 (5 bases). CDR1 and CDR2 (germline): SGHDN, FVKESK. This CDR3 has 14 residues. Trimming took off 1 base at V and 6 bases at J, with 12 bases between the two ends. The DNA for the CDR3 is TGTGCCAGCAGCCAAGTTTACGGGGCCGCTGAAGCTTTCTTT. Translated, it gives CASSQVYGAAEAFF. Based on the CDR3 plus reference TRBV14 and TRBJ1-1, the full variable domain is EAGVTQFPSHSVIEKGQTVTLRCDPISGHDNLYWYRRVMGKEIKFLLHFVKESKQDESGMPNNRFLAERTGGTYSTLKVQPAELEDSGVYFCASSQVYGAAEAFFGQGTRLTVV.

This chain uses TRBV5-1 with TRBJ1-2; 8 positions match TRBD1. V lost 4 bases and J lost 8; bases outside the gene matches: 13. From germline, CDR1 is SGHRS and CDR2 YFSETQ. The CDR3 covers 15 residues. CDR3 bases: TGCGCCAGCAGCGCCACCGACAGGGGAATTGACGGCTACACCTTC. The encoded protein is CASSATDRGIDGYTF. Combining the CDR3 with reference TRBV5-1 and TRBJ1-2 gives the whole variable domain KAGVTQTPRYLIKTRGQQVTLSCSPISGHRSVSWYQQTPGQGLQFLFEYFSETQRNKGNFPGRFSGRQFSNSRSEMNVSTLELGDSALYLCASSATDRGIDGYTFGSGTRLTVV.

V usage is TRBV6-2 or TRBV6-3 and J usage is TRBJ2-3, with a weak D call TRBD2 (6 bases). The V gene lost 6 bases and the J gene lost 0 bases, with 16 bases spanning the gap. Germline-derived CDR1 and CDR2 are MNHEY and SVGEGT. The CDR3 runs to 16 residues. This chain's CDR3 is CASRPSGAGSTDTQYF. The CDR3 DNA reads TGTGCCAGCAGACCTTCTGGCGCGGGGAGCACAGATACGCAGTATTTT.

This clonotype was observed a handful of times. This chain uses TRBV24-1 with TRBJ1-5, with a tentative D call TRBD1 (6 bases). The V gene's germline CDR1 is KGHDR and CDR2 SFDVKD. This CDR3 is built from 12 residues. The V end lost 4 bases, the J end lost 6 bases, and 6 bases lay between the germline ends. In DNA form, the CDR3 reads TGTGCCACCAGTGAGGGGGCTCAGCCCCAGCATTTT. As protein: CATSEGAQPQHF.

The CDR3, as DNA: TGTGCCAGCAACCAGATCGGACAGGGGGCAAGAGATACGCAGTATTTT. Its translation is CASNQIGQGARDTQYF. The chain has TRBV6-2 or TRBV6-3 and TRBJ2-3; 11 bases line up with TRBD1. This CDR3 has 16 amino acids. Germline V gives CDR1 MNHEY, CDR2 SVGEGT. Trimming cost V 7 bases and J 5 bases; bases outside gene matches: 11.

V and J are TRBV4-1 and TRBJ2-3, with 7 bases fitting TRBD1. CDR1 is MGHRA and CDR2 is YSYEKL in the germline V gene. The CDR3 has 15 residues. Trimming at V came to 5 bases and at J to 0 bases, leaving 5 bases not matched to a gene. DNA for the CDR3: TGCGCCAGCAGCAAACGACAGGGAAGCACAGATACGCAGTATTTT. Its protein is CASSKRQGSTDTQYF.

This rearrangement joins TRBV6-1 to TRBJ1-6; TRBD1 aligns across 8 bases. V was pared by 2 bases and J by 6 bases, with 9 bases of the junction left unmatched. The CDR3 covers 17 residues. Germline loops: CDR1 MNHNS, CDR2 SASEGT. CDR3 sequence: CASSENLWTGPNSPLHF. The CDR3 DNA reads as TGTGCCAGCAGTGAAAATTTATGGACAGGGCCTAATTCACCCCTCCACTTT.